The sequence of this TCR beta chain was determined in a study of blood T cell repertoires in COVID-19 (dated by TCRdb to the early 2020s). Regarding the complete study: Samples from collaborators originated in the United States, Italy and Spain and spanned both the acute and convalescent phases of COVID-19. A freely available public database, intended as a resource for researchers studying the immune response to SARS-CoV-2, is where the repertoires were released. The prospective study material was composed of cDNA or gDNA derived from T cells, B-cell-depleted T cells, or PBMCs. Sample metadata almost always included a de-identified subject ID, COVID-19 status, age in years and sex. Where HLA class I and class II types were available, the types were taken from metadata supplied by the sample provider, not from assay-based typing. Deeply sampled blood TCRbeta repertoires from subjects exposed to, actively infected with, or recovered from COVID-19 were included in the dataset. The samples were drawn from two sources: the first 160 participants of the ongoing ImmuneRACE study, and fewer than 1,500 subjects contributed by 6 global collaborators.

Collaborating institutions collected whole blood in K2EDTA tubes following their own protocols. For TCRbeta analysis, collaborators shipped samples as frozen whole blood, isolated PBMCs, or DNA extracted from either of those sample types. The count of this clone is one. Its target antigen remains unknown. Base qualities are not provided; no much larger clone lies one nucleotide away. TCRbeta CDR3 regions were amplified from genomic DNA using the immunoSEQ Assay, a bias-controlled multiplex PCR. In the source study's methods: The number of nucleated cells in each sample was estimated from the amplification of reference gene primers within the assay. To quantify the absolute abundance of each unique TCRbeta CDR3 rearrangement, sequence reads were collapsed and filtered. For each sample, productive Simpson clonality was calculated by taking the square root of Simpson's diversity index across productive rearrangements. TCRdb holds this immuneACCESS table with in-frame rearrangements only. Some clones are missing; in checked studies, unresolved V genes explain under half, and the rest has no known cause. The V and J calls and the clone size are those of that table, but D and trimming were determined from the DNA. Within this sample are 310,000 or so clones, with 85% to 90% of them counted one time only. The ten most abundant clones make up over 1% of the sample.

The junction shows trimming of 6 bases on V and 7 bases on J, plus 13 bases between the germline ends. Including the terminal cysteine and phenylalanine, the CDR3 comprises 13 residues. Left in the record is the CDR3 DNA by itself, 39 bases read in frame from the first base. CDR1 and CDR2, per the germline V gene, are LGHNT and FRNRAP. Results the study describes overall, beyond this receptor: The quantity of clinical and demographic metadata differed by source and by participant and was supplied without curation.

The TCR sequence derives from a man aged 65-85 years with acute or convalescent COVID-19. Recombination connected TRBV12-5 to TRBJ2-1; the D gene is possibly TRBD1, with 6 bases matching. Sequencing was done on a sample of peripheral blood. The CDR3 here reads CASGHLQGNEQFF. The DNA is as follows: TGTGCTAGTGGACATTTACAGGGAAATGAGCAGTTCTTC.